Presented here are 3 T cell receptor beta chains from one specimen sequenced in a study of shared clonotypes between healthy human individuals (dated by TCRdb to between 2020 and 2021). Libraries were constructed by the immunoSEQ multiplex PCR assay. TCRdb holds this immuneACCESS table with in-frame rearrangements only. Some clones are missing; in checked studies, unresolved V genes explain under half, and the rest has no known cause. The sample table records about 1 million clones; about 75% of these occur just once. The ten biggest clones cover 1.4% to 1.5% of the sample. The sample was memory CD4+ T cells sorted from blood. This sample's cell subset or site label indicates: CD45RA-negative fraction. The receptors come from a young man in good health.

The chain has TRBV28 and TRBJ1-2, with 7 bases lining up with TRBD1. Germline CDR1 and CDR2: MDHEN and SYDVKM. Trimming cost V 4 bases and J 5 bases; bases outside gene matches: 4. The CDR3 runs 13 residues. The CDR3 sequence: CASSYGGQYGYTF. CDR3 coding DNA: TGTGCCAGCAGTTACGGGGGACAGTATGGCTACACCTTC.

V is TRBV5-5 and J is TRBJ2-7; the D gene is possibly TRBD2 (5 bases). CDR1 is SGHKS, CDR2 YYEKEE, per germline (reference sequence). CDR3 length: 14 residues. The ends were cut back, 2 bases at V and 2 bases at J, with 11 bases in the middle. CDR3 protein: CASSLSRAAYEQYF. The CDR3 nucleotides read TGTGCCAGCAGCTTATCAAGAGCGGCCTACGAGCAGTACTTC. The whole variable domain, remainder taken from reference TRBV5-5 and TRBJ2-7, is DAGVTQSPTHLIKTRGQQVTLRCSPISGHKSVSWYQQVLGQGPQFIFQYYEKEERGRGNFPDRFSARQFPNYSSELNVNALLLGDSALYLCASSLSRAAYEQYFGPGTRLTVT.

The chain joins TRBV4-3 to TRBJ2-1, with D tentatively TRBD2 (5 bases). Germline values: CDR1 LGHNA, CDR2 YSLEER. The CDR3 loop spans 17 amino acids. V was clipped by 1 base and J by 6 bases, with 19 bases between them. CDR3 sequence (DNA): TGCGCCAGCAGCCAAGTTATCACTCAGGTTGAGGGCAATGAGCAGTTCTTC. It encodes CASSQVITQVEGNEQFF.